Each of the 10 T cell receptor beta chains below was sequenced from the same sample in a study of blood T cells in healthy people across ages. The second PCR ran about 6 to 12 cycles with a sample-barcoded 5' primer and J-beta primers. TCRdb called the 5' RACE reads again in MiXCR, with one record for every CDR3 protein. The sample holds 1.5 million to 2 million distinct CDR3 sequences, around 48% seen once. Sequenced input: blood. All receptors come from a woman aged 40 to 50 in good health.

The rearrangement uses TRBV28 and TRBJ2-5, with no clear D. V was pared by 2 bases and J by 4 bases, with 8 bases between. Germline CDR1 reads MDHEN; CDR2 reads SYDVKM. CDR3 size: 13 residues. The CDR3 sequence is CASSLPPLETQYF. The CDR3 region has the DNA TGTGCCAGCAGTTTACCTCCTTTAGAGACCCAGTACTTC.

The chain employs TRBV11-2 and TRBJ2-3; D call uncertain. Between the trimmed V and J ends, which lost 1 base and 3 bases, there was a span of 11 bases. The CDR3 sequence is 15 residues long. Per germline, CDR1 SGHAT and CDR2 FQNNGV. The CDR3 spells CASSLGQKRTDTQYF. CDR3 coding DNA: TGTGCCAGCAGCTTAGGGCAAAAACGAACAGATACGCAGTATTTT.

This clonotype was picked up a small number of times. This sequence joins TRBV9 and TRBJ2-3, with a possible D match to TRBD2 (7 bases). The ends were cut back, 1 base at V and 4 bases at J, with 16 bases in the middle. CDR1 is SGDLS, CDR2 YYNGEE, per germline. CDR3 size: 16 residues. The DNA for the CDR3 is TGTGCCAGCAGCGTAAAAGGGGGGGCCGTCGCAGATACGCAGTATTTT. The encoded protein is CASSVKGGAVADTQYF.

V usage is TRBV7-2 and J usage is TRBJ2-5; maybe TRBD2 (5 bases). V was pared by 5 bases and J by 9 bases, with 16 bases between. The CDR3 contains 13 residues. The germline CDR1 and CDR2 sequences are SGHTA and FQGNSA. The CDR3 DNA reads TGTGCCAGCAGCGCGTACATCCGGGATCCCCAGTACTTC. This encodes CASSAYIRDPQYF.

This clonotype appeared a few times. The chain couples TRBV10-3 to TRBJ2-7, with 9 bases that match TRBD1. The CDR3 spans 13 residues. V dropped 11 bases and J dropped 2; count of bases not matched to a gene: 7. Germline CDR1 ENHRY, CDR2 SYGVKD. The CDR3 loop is CAATGTGTYEQYF. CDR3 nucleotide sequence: TGTGCCGCCACCGGGACAGGGACCTACGAGCAGTACTTC.

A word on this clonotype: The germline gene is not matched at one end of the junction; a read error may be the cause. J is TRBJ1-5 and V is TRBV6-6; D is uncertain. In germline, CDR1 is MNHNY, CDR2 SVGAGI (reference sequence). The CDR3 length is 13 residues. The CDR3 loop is CARGPRLGQPRHF. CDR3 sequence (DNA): TGTGCCAGGGGCCCAAGACTGGGTCAGCCCCGGCATTTT.

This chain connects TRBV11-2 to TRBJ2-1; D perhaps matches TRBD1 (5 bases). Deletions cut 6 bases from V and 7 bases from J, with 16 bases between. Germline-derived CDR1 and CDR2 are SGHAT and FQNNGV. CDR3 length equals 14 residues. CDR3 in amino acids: CASRNQGPRNEQFF. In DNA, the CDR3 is TGTGCCAGCAGGAACCAGGGCCCGAGAAATGAGCAGTTCTTC.

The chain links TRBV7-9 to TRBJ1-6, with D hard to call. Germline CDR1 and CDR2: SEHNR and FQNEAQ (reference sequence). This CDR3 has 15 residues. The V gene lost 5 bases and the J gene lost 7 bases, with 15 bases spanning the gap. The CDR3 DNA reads TGTGCCAGCAGCCCCCTGGACGGTTTAAATTCACCCCTCCACTTT. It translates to CASSPLDGLNSPLHF. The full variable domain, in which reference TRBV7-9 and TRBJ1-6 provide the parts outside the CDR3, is DTGVSQNPRHKITKRGQNVTFRCDPISEHNRLYWYRQTLGQGPEFLTYFQNEAQLEKSRLLSDRFSAERPKGSFSTLEIQRTEQGDSAMYLCASSPLDGLNSPLHFGNGTRLTVT.

In DNA, the CDR3 is TGTGCCAGCAGCGTAGATGGGGGTTACAGTGATACGCAGTATTTT. Translated: CASSVDGGYSDTQYF. The J gene is TRBJ2-3, the V gene TRBV9, with D perhaps being TRBD1 or TRBD2 (5 bases each). CDR1 and CDR2 from the germline V gene are SGDLS and YYNGEE. The V end was cut by 0 bases, the J end by 6 bases, with 14 bases between. CDR3 size: 15 residues.

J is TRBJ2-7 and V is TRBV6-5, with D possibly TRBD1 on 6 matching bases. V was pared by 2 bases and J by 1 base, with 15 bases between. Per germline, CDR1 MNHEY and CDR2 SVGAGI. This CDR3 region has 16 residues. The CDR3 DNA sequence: TGTGCCAGCAGTTACCGCTCAGGGGTCTCGTCCTACGAGCAGTACTTC. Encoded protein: CASSYRSGVSSYEQYF.